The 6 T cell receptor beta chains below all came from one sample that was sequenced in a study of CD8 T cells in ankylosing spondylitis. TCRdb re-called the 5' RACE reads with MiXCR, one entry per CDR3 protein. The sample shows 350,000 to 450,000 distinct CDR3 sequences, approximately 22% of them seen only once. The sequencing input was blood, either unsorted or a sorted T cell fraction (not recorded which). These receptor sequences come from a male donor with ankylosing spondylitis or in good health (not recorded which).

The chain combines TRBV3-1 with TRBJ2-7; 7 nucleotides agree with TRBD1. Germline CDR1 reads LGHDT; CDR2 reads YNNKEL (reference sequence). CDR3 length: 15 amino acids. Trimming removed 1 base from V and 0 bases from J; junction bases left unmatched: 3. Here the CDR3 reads CASSQGAGGSYEQYF. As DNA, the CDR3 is TGTGCCAGCAGCCAAGGCGCAGGGGGCTCCTACGAGCAGTACTTC.

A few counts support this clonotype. The CDR3 DNA reads TGTGCCAGCAGCTTAGGGTCAAGCCACAATGAGCAGTTCTTC. Its protein is CASSLGSSHNEQFF. The chain combines TRBV7-2 with TRBJ2-1; no clear D. Looked up from germline, CDR1 is SGHTA and CDR2 is FQGNSA. With 1 base removed from V and 5 bases from J, the gap between germline ends came to 9 bases. The CDR3 is made up of 14 amino acids.

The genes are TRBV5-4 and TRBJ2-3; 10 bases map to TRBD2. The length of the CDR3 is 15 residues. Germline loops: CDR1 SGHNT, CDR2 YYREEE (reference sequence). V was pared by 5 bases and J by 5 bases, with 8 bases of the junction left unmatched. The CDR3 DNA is TGTGCCAGCAGTTTGAAGCCTAGCGGGGGAGATACGCAGTATTTT. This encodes CASSLKPSGGDTQYF.

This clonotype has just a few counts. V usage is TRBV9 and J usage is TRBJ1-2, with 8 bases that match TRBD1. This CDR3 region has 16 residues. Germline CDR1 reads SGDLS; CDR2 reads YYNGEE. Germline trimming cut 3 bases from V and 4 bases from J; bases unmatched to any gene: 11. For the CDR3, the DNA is TGTGCCAGCAGCGAGAGGAGTCAACAGGGGGTCTATGGCTACACCTTC. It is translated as CASSERSQQGVYGYTF.

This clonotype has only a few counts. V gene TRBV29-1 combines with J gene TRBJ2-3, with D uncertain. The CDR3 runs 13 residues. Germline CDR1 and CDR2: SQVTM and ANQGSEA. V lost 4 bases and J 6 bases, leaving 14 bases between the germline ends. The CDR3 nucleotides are TGCAGCGTTGCTTGGGAACCAACGGATACGCAGTATTTT. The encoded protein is CSVAWEPTDTQYF.

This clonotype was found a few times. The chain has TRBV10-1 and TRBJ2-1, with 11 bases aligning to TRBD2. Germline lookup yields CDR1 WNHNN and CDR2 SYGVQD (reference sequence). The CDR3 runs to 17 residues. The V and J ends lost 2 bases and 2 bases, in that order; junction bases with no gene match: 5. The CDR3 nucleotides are TGCGCCAGCAGTGAGACACTAGCGGGGGAACCCTACAATGAGCAGTTCTTC. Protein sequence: CASSETLAGEPYNEQFF.